What follows describes a single TCR beta chain. This clone turned up a few times. Its antigen is unknown. No much larger clonotype is one base removed from it; base qualities were not supplied. This sample is drawn from a study of blood T cell repertoires in COVID-19 (dated by TCRdb to 2019 to 2021). About the full investigation: Samples covering the acute and convalescent phases of COVID-19 were provided by collaborators in the United States, Italy and Spain. Where available, HLA class I and class II types were obtained from metadata supplied by the sample provider rather than from assay-based typing. The dataset comprised deeply sampled blood TCRbeta repertoires from subjects exposed to, actively infected with, or recovered from COVID-19. The sample metadata nearly always contained a de-identified subject ID, COVID-19 status, age in years and sex. The samples were drawn from two sources: the first 160 participants of the ongoing ImmuneRACE study, and some 1,300 subjects contributed by 6 global collaborators. A freely available public database, intended as a resource for researchers studying the immune response to SARS-CoV-2, is where the repertoires were released. The material from the prospective study consisted of cDNA or gDNA derived from T cells, B-cell-depleted T cells, or PBMCs.

Results and caveats for the whole study, not just this receptor: Clinical and demographic metadata were provided uncurated, with the amount varying by source and participant.

V drops 1 base and J drops 5 bases, leaving 11 bases in between. For CDR1 and CDR2, the germline V gene lists MNHNS and SASEGT. Spanning cysteine to phenylalanine, the CDR3 consists of 14 amino acids. Kept here is only the CDR3 DNA, which spans 42 bases and is read in frame from base 1. Whole blood was collected in K2EDTA tubes by collaborating institutions according to the institutions' own protocols. For TCRbeta analysis, collaborator samples were shipped as frozen whole blood, as isolated PBMCs, or as DNA extracted from either sample type. The immunoSEQ Assay, a bias-controlled multiplex PCR, was used to amplify TCRbeta CDR3 regions from genomic DNA. In the paper's pipeline: The number of nucleated cells in each sample was estimated by amplification of reference gene primers within the assay. To quantify the absolute abundance of each unique TCRbeta CDR3 rearrangement, sequence reads were collapsed and filtered. For each sample, productive Simpson clonality was calculated as the square root of Simpson's diversity index across productive rearrangements. TCRdb provides this immuneACCESS table in a form limited to in-frame rearrangements. Some clones are lacking; in checked studies, under half of them reflect an unresolved V gene, and why the rest are absent is not known. Clonal size and the V and J genes are those of that table, whereas D and trimming came from the DNA. The sample table contains 220,000 or so clones; only one count was recorded for under 90% of them. The ten biggest clones cover around 3.3% of the sample.

Specimen: peripheral blood. In this chain, TRBV6-1 is recombined with TRBJ1-1; the D region possibly corresponds to TRBD1 (5 bases align). The sequence derives from an elderly woman with acute or convalescent COVID-19. The nucleotide sequence is given as TGTGCCAGCAGTGAAGGGGTCAGGGTAACTGAAGCTTTCTTT. Its amino acids are CASSEGVRVTEAFF.